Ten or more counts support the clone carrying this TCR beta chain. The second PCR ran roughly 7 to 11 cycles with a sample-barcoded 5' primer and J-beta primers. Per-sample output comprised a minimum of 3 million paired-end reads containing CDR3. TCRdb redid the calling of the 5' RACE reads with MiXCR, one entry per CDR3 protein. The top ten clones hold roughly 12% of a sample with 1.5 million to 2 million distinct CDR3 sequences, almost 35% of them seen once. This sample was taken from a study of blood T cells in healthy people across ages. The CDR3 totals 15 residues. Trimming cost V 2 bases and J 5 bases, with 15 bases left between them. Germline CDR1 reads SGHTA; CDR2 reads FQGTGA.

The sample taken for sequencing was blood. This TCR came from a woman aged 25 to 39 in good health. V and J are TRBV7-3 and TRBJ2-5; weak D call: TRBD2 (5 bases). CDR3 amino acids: CASSLAGDRYETQYF. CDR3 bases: TGTGCCAGCAGCTTAGCCGGGGATCGGTATGAGACCCAGTACTTC.